This entry lists 11 T cell receptor beta chains sequenced from one sample in a study of blood T cell repertoires in COVID-19. Method: immunoSEQ multiplex PCR; TCRdb's copy keeps in-frame clones and lacks some. Among approximately 400,000 clones, approximately 89% were seen once, and the ten largest hold 1% to 1.5%. What was sequenced was PBMCs or T cells enriched from blood (not recorded which). All receptors come from a young man who had recovered from COVID-19.

The J gene is TRBJ1-2, the V gene TRBV13; the match to TRBD1 covers 7 bases. The CDR3 contains 14 residues. After removal of 3 bases from V and 2 bases from J, the junction contained 3 bases not matched to a gene. Looked up from germline, CDR1 is PRHDT and CDR2 is FYEKMQ (reference sequence). CDR3 nucleotide sequence: TGTGCCAGCAGCTTGGGACAGCAAAACTATGGCTACACCTTC. Translation: CASSLGQQNYGYTF.

The chain couples TRBV6-4 to TRBJ2-3; 9 bases align to TRBD2. The germline V gene has CDR1 MRHNA and CDR2 SNTAGT. The J segment lost 1 base and the V segment lost 5 bases, leaving 7 bases of the junction unmatched. This CDR3 spans 16 amino acids. The CDR3, as DNA: TGTGCCAGCAGTCCGACGACTAGCGGCGGCACAGATACGCAGTATTTT. This codes for CASSPTTSGGTDTQYF.

The V and J genes are TRBV30 and TRBJ2-3, with 11 bases aligning to TRBD2. This CDR3 is built from 22 residues. In germline, CDR1 is GTSNPN, CDR2 SVGIG (reference sequence). V trimming: 0 bases; J trimming: 2 bases; junction bases outside the gene matches: 22. CDR3 sequence reads: CAWSVEFRVDIAGGLITDTQYF. The DNA for the CDR3 is TGTGCCTGGAGTGTAGAATTCAGGGTAGACATAGCGGGGGGGCTTATCACAGATACGCAGTATTTT. Using reference TRBV30 and TRBJ2-3 for the parts outside the CDR3, the full variable domain is SQTIHQWPATLVQPVGSPLSLECTVEGTSNPNLYWYRQAAGRGLQLLFYSVGIGQISSEVPQNLSASRPQDRQFILSSKKLLLSDSGFYLCAWSVEFRVDIAGGLITDTQYFGPGTRLTVL.

The chain is built from TRBV27 and TRBJ2-3; 11 bases match TRBD2. V shed 4 bases and J 7 bases; nucleotides not matched to a gene: 10. The CDR3 is made up of 16 amino acids. Germline assignment: CDR1 MNHEY and CDR2 SMNVEV (reference sequence). CDR3 sequence reads: CASSSELAGVANTQYF. DNA of the CDR3: TGTGCCAGCAGTTCCGAACTAGCGGGGGTGGCAAATACGCAGTATTTT.

The chain is built from TRBV4-2 and TRBJ1-6; possible D gene TRBD1, 5 bases. Trimming shortened V by 2 bases and J by 6 bases, and 11 bases separated the two germline ends. Germline loops: CDR1 LGHNA, CDR2 YNFKEQ. This CDR3 has 15 residues. CDR3 sequence (DNA): TGTGCCAGCAGCCAAAACGACAGAGTTAATTCACCCCTCCACTTT. Protein: CASSQNDRVNSPLHF.

The chain recombines TRBV7-9 with TRBJ1-4; D unclear. CDR1 and CDR2 from the germline V gene are SEHNR and FQNEAQ (reference sequence). The CDR3 consists of 13 residues. V was shortened by 8 bases and J by 4 bases, with 11 bases between the two germline ends. CDR3 sequence: CASYGEDNEKLFF. CDR3 coding DNA: TGTGCCAGCTACGGGGAAGATAATGAAAAACTGTTTTTT.

This rearrangement joins TRBV7-2 to TRBJ1-1; 9 nucleotides line up with TRBD1. Germline lookup yields CDR1 SGHTA and CDR2 FQGNSA. With 2 bases clipped from V and 12 bases from J, the junction kept 7 bases outside the gene matches. The CDR3 contains 13 residues. The CDR3 DNA reads TGTGCCAGCAGCTTATCTGGACAGGGGAAGACTTTCTTT. Encoded protein: CASSLSGQGKTFF.

The chain recombines TRBV6-5 with TRBJ1-1; D perhaps matches TRBD1 (5 bases). V was shortened by 0 bases and J by 4 bases, with 9 bases between the two germline ends. The CDR3 is made up of 14 amino acids. Germline V lookup: CDR1 MNHEY, CDR2 SVGAGI. CDR3 amino acids: CASSYSQGSTEAFF. Written as DNA, the CDR3 is TGTGCCAGCAGTTACTCGCAGGGAAGCACTGAAGCTTTCTTT.

The V gene is TRBV6-5, the J gene TRBJ2-7; 9 nucleotides match TRBD2. The J segment lost 7 bases and the V segment lost 2 bases, leaving 9 bases of the junction unmatched. Germline loops: CDR1 MNHEY, CDR2 SVGAGI. This CDR3 is built from 15 residues. In DNA, the CDR3 is TGTGCCAGCAGTTACGCGGCTAGCGGGGAACGGGAGCAGTACTTC. It is translated as CASSYAASGEREQYF.

The CDR3 region is CASSLAGDTEAFF. CDR3 in DNA: TGTGCCAGCAGCTTAGCCGGGGACACTGAAGCTTTCTTT. The chain combines TRBV11-3 with TRBJ1-1; D unresolved. CDR3 length: 13 amino acids. The V gene lost 1 base and the J gene lost 3 bases, with 6 bases spanning the gap. Germline V lookup: CDR1 SGHNT, CDR2 YENEEA. The complete variable domain, with remaining parts taken from reference TRBV11-3 and TRBJ1-1, reads EAGVVQSPRYKIIEKKQPVAFWCNPISGHNTLYWYLQNLGQGPELLIRYENEEAVDDSQLPKDRFSAERLKGVDSTLKIQPAELGDSAVYLCASSLAGDTEAFFGQGTRLTVV.

The chain joins TRBV30 to TRBJ1-5; TRBD1 is a possible D gene (5 bases). Between the trimmed V and J ends, which lost 2 bases and 6 bases, there was a span of 14 bases. In germline, CDR1 is GTSNPN, CDR2 SVGIG (reference sequence). This CDR3 has 14 residues. CDR3: CAWSTGQGLQPQHF. The DNA of the CDR3 is TGTGCCTGGAGTACGGGGCAGGGACTTCAGCCCCAGCATTTT.